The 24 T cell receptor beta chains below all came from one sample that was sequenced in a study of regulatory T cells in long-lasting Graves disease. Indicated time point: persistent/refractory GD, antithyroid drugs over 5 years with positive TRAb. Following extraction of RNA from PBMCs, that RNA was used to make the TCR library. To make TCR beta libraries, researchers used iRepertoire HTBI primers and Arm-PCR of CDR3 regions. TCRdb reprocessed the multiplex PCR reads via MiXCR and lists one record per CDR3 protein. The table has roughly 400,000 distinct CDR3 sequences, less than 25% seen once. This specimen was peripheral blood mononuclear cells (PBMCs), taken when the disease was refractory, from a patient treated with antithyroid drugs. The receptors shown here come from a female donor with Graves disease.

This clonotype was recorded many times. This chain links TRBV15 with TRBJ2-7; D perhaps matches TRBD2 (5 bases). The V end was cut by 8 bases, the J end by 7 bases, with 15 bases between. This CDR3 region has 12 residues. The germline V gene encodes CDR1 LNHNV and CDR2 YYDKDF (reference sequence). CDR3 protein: CATARHGGEQYF. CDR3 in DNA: TGTGCCACCGCTCGGCACGGCGGGGAGCAGTACTTC.

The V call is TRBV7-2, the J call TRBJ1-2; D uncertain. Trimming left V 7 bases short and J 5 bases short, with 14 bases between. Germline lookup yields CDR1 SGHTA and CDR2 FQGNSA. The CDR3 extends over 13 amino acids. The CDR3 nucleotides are TGTGCCAGCAACACGGGCTCGGGGTATGGCTACACCTTC. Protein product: CASNTGSGYGYTF.

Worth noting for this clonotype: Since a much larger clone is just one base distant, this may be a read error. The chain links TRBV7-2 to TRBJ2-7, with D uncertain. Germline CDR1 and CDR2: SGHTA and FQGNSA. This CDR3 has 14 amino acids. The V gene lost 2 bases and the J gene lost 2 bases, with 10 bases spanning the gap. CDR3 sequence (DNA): TGTGCCAGCAGCTTAATGACTTTTGCCTACGAGCAGTACTTC. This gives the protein CASSLMTFAYEQYF.

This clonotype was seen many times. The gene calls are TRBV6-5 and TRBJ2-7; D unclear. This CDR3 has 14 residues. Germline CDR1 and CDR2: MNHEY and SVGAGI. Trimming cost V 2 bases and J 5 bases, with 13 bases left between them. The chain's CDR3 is CASSYGNEVDEQYF. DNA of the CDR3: TGTGCCAGCAGTTACGGAAACGAAGTAGACGAGCAGTACTTC.

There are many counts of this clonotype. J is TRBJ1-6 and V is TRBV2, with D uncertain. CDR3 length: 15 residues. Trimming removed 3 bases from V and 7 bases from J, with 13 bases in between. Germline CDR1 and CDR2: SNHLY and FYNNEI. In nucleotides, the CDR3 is TGTGCCAGCAGTGAGGTGGAGGAGGGAAATTCACCCCTCCACTTT. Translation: CASSEVEEGNSPLHF. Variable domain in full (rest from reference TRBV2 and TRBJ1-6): EPEVTQTPSHQVTQMGQEVILRCVPISNHLYFYWYRQILGQKVEFLVSFYNNEISEKSEIFDDQFSVERPDGSNFTLKIRSTKLEDSAMYFCASSEVEEGNSPLHFGNGTRLTVT.

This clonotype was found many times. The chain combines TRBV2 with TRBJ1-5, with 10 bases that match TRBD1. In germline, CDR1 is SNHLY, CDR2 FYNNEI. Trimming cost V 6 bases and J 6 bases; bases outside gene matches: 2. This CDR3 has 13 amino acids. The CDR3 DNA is TGTGCCAGCAGGGACAGGGGGGGTCAGCCCCAGCATTTT. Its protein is CASRDRGGQPQHF.

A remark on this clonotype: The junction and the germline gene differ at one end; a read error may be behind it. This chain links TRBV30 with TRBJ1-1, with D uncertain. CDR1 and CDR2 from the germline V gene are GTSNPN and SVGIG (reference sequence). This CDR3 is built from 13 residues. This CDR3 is CAWSVRENTEAFF. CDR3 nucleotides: TGTGCCTGGAGTGTTAGGGAGAACACTGAAGCCTTCTTT.

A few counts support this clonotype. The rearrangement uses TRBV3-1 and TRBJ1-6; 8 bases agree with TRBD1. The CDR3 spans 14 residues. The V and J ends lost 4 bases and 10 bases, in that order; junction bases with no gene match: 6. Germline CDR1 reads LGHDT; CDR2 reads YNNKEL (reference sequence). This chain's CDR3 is CASSRPGTGSPLHF. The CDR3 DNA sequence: TGTGCCAGCAGCCGTCCCGGGACAGGATCACCCCTCCACTTT.

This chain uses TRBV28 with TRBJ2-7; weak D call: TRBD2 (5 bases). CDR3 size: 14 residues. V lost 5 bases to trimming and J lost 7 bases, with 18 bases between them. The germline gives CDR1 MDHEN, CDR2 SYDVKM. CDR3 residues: CASSEVGDGVEQYF. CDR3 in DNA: TGTGCCAGCAGTGAGGTCGGGGATGGGGTTGAGCAGTACTTC. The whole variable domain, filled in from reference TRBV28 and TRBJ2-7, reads DVKVTQSSRYLVKRTGEKVFLECVQDMDHENMFWYRQDPGLGLRLIYFSYDVKMKEKGDIPEGYSVSREKKERFSLILESASTNQTSMYLCASSEVGDGVEQYFGPGTRLTVT.

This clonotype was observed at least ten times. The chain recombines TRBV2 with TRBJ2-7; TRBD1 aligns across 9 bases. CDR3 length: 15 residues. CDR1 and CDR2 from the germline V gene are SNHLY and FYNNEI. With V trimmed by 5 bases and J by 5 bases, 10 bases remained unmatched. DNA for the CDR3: TGTGCCAGCAGTAAGACAGGGGGTTCTAGCCACGAGCAGTACTTC. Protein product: CASSKTGGSSHEQYF.

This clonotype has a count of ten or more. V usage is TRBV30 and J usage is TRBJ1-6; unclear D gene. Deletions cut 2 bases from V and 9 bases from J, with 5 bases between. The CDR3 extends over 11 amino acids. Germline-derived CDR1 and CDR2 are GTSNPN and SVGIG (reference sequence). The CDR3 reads CAWSSGSPLHF. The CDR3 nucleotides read TGTGCCTGGAGTTCCGGTTCACCCCTCCACTTT. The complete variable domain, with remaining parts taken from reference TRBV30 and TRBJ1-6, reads SQTIHQWPATLVQPVGSPLSLECTVEGTSNPNLYWYRQAAGRGLQLLFYSVGIGQISSEVPQNLSASRPQDRQFILSSKKLLLSDSGFYLCAWSSGSPLHFGNGTRLTVT.

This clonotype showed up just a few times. The CDR3 sequence: CASSVIQGGTGELFF. CDR3 in DNA: TGTGCCAGCAGTGTTATCCAGGGGGGCACCGGGGAGCTGTTTTTT. The chain links TRBV6-1 to TRBJ2-2, with D possibly being TRBD1 (7 bases). CDR3 length: 15 amino acids. CDR1 and CDR2 (germline): MNHNS, SASEGT. V was clipped by 4 bases and J by 4 bases, with 13 bases between them.

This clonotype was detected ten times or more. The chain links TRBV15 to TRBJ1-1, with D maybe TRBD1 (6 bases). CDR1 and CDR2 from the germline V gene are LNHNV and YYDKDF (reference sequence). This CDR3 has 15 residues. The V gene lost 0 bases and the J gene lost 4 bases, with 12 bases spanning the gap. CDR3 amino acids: CATSRDRGGPTEAFF. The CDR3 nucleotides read TGTGCCACCAGCAGAGATCGGGGGGGGCCCACTGAAGCTTTCTTT.

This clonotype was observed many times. The DNA for the CDR3 is TGTGCCAGCAGCTACCCCGACAGGGACTACTCCTACGAGCAGTACTTC. It encodes CASSYPDRDYSYEQYF. The rearrangement links TRBV7-8 to TRBJ2-7; tentatively, D is TRBD1 or TRBD2 (7 bases each). The CDR3 covers 16 residues. Germline V gene lookup returns CDR1 SGHVS and CDR2 FQNEAQ. Trimming shortened V by 4 bases and J by 0 bases, and 16 bases separated the two germline ends.

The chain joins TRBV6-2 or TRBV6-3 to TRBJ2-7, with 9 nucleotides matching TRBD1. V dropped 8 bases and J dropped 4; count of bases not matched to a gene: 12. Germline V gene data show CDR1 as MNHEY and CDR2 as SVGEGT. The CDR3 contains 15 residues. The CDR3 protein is CASGQQGANHYEQYF. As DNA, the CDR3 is TGTGCCAGCGGTCAACAGGGGGCGAACCATTACGAGCAGTACTTC.

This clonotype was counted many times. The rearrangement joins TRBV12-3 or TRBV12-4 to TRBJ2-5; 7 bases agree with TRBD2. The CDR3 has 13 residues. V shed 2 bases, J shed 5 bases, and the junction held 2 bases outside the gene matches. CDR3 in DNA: TGTGCCAGCAGTTTATGGGAGGGGGAGACCCAGTACTTC. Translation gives CASSLWEGETQYF.

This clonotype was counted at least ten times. The CDR3 nucleotides are TGTGCCAGCTCGGAACAGGGGACAGGAGAGACCCAGTACTTC. This codes for CASSEQGTGETQYF. The rearrangement joins TRBV12-3 or TRBV12-4 to TRBJ2-5; 8 nucleotides match TRBD1. This CDR3 is built from 14 residues. V was clipped by 8 bases and J by 4 bases; unmatched bases: 9.

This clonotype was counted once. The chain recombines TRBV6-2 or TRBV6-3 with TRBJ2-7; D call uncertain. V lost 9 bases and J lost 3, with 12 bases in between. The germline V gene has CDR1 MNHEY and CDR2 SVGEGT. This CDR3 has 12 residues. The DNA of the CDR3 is TGTGCCAGTACCCAAAATTACTACGAGCAGTACTTC. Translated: CASTQNYYEQYF.

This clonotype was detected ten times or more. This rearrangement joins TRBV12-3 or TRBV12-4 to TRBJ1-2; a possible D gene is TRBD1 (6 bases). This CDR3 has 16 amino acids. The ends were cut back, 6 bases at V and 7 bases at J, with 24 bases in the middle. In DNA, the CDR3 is TGTGCCAGCAGCCTAAGGGTACAGGGTTCAACTTTTGGCTACACCTTC. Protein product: CASSLRVQGSTFGYTF.

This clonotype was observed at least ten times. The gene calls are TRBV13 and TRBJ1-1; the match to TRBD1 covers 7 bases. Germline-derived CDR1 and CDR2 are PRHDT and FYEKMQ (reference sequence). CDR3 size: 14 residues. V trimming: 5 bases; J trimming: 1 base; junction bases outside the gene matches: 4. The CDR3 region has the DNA TGTGCCAGCAGCGAGGGACAGAAGAACACTGAAGCTTTCTTT. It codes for CASSEGQKNTEAFF.

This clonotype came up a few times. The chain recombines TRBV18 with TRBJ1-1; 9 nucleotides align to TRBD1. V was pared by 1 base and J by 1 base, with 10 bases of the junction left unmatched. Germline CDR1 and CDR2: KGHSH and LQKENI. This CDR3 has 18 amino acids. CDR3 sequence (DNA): TGTGCCAGCTCACCACTACTCCCGGGACAGGGTAGGAACACTGAAGCTTTCTTT. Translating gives CASSPLLPGQGRNTEAFF.

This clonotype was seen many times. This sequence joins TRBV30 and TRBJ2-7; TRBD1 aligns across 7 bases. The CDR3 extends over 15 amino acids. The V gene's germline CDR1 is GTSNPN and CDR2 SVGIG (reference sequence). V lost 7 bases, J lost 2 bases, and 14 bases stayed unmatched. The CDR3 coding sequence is TGTGCCTCCCGGGTAGGGGGCGGTGGACCCTACGAGCAGTACTTC. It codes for CASRVGGGGPYEQYF.

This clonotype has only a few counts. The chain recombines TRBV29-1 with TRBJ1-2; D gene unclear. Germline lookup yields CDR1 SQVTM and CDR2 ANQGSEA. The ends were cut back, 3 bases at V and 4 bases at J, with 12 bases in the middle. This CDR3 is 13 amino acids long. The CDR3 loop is CSVDTHPIYGYTF. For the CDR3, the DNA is TGCAGCGTTGATACCCACCCCATCTATGGCTACACCTTC.

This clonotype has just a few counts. The CDR3 DNA reads as TGTGCCACCAGCAGAGATAGTACAGATCAAGAGACCCAGTACTTC. Its translation is CATSRDSTDQETQYF. The chain uses TRBV15 and TRBJ2-5, with D uncertain. The CDR3 has 15 residues. Germline CDR1 is LNHNV and CDR2 is YYDKDF (reference sequence). The V end lost 0 bases, the J end lost 2 bases, and 10 bases lay between the germline ends.